This is a list of T cell receptor beta chains from one sample in a study of blood T cell repertoires in COVID-19. This table comes from immunoSEQ multiplex PCR, and its TCRdb copy is limited to in-frame clones, with some not included. Among over 200,000 clones listed, roughly 90% were seen once. Sequences were obtained from peripheral blood. These receptor sequences come from a woman in her fifties or sixties with acute or convalescent COVID-19. Both conserved end residues are part of each CDR3. Some rows mark clone size as missing; the rest say once, few, many or name a class of expanded clone.

abundance: NA; v_gene: TRBV7-2; len: 15; j_gene: TRBJ1-2; CDR3aa: CASSLGGDTTYGYTF
abundance: NA; v_gene: TRBV5-1; len: 13; j_gene: TRBJ1-5; CDR3aa: CASSQSGNQPQHF
abundance: few; v_gene: TRBV7-6; len: 16; j_gene: TRBJ2-1; CDR3aa: CASSFSAGASYNEQFF
abundance: NA; v_gene: TRBV7-2; len: 16; j_gene: TRBJ1-2; CDR3aa: CASSLGVVRDRAGYTF
abundance: NA; v_gene: TRBV7-9; len: 14; j_gene: TRBJ1-1; CDR3aa: CASNNRGSISEAFF
abundance: NA; v_gene: TRBV7-9; len: 11; j_gene: TRBJ1-2; CDR3aa: CATLEGDGYTF
abundance: NA; v_gene: TRBV19; len: 16; j_gene: TRBJ2-1; CDR3aa: CASGGYSGLPDNEQFF
abundance: few; v_gene: TRBV6-1; len: 15; j_gene: TRBJ1-1; CDR3aa: CASSEPGFQGTEAFF
abundance: few; v_gene: TRBV7-2; len: 17; j_gene: TRBJ2-2; CDR3aa: CASTLRGPTQNTGELFF
abundance: NA; v_gene: TRBV19; len: 17; j_gene: TRBJ1-4; CDR3aa: CASSIPPGSGTNEKLFF
abundance: once; v_gene: TRBV5-1; len: 14; j_gene: TRBJ1-3; CDR3aa: CASSPGGLGNTIYF
abundance: NA; v_gene: TRBV12-3/TRBV12-4; len: 13; j_gene: TRBJ1-2; CDR3aa: CASRGQGGYGYTF
abundance: once; v_gene: TRBV5-5; len: 18; j_gene: TRBJ1-5; CDR3aa: CASSPFPGQGNGGQPQHF
abundance: NA; v_gene: TRBV7-9; len: 13; j_gene: TRBJ1-5; CDR3aa: CASSFQGDQPQHF
abundance: NA; v_gene: TRBV19; len: 13; j_gene: TRBJ2-5; CDR3aa: CASSIGLIETQYF
abundance: few; v_gene: TRBV19; len: 15; j_gene: TRBJ2-7; CDR3aa: CASRMRDPGSSEQYF
abundance: once; v_gene: TRBV5-1; len: 14; j_gene: TRBJ2-3; CDR3aa: CASSVAGTRDTQYF
abundance: NA; v_gene: TRBV19; len: 14; j_gene: TRBJ1-1; CDR3aa: CASRRDRGGTEAFF
abundance: once; v_gene: TRBV6-1; len: 14; j_gene: TRBJ2-3; CDR3aa: CASSDSGGTDTQYF
abundance: NA; v_gene: TRBV24-1; len: 13; j_gene: TRBJ2-6; CDR3aa: CATGSSGANVLTF
abundance: NA; v_gene: TRBV15; len: 14; j_gene: TRBJ2-7; CDR3aa: CATRQDRGRYEQYF
abundance: NA; v_gene: TRBV28; len: 14; j_gene: TRBJ1-6; CDR3aa: CASTPGNWRSPLHF
abundance: NA; v_gene: TRBV6-5; len: 15; j_gene: TRBJ2-6; CDR3aa: CASRMTGSGANVLTF
abundance: NA; v_gene: TRBV30; len: 12; j_gene: TRBJ2-1; CDR3aa: CAWSPQGEEQFF
abundance: NA; v_gene: TRBV9; len: 14; j_gene: TRBJ1-4; CDR3aa: CASSRSGGNEKLFF
abundance: NA; v_gene: TRBV25-1; len: 16; j_gene: TRBJ2-7; CDR3aa: CASSDAFRASLFEQYF
abundance: once; v_gene: TRBV3-1/TRBV3-2; len: 13; j_gene: TRBJ2-3; CDR3aa: CASSLARFDTQYF
abundance: NA; v_gene: TRBV5-1; len: 14; j_gene: TRBJ1-4; CDR3aa: CASSSQDSNEKLFF
abundance: NA; v_gene: TRBV7-2; len: 17; j_gene: TRBJ2-5; CDR3aa: CASSLGDAGGSQETQYF
abundance: NA; v_gene: TRBV6-6; len: 12; j_gene: TRBJ1-4; CDR3aa: CASSYSSEKLFF
abundance: NA; v_gene: TRBV6-2/TRBV6-3; len: 12; j_gene: TRBJ1-1; CDR3aa: CASSQGYTEAFF
abundance: NA; v_gene: TRBV10-2; len: 14; j_gene: TRBJ1-1; CDR3aa: CASSEWAENTEAFF
abundance: NA; v_gene: TRBV18; len: 16; j_gene: TRBJ2-5; CDR3aa: CASSPGTSGRGETQYF
abundance: NA; v_gene: TRBV30; len: 12; j_gene: TRBJ1-1; CDR3aa: CALTRGNTEAFF
abundance: few; v_gene: TRBV6-5; len: 16; j_gene: TRBJ1-6; CDR3aa: CASSLIAGTGGSPLHF
abundance: NA; v_gene: TRBV30; len: 13; j_gene: TRBJ1-3; CDR3aa: CAWSGGRGNTIYF
abundance: NA; v_gene: TRBV6-6; len: 14; j_gene: TRBJ1-5; CDR3aa: CASSYGGNNQPQHF
abundance: NA; v_gene: TRBV11-2; len: 15; j_gene: TRBJ2-7; CDR3aa: CASSLGLSLSYEQYF
abundance: NA; v_gene: TRBV19; len: 16; j_gene: TRBJ2-1; CDR3aa: CASSAGSGGALNSPFF
abundance: NA; v_gene: TRBV5-1; len: 16; j_gene: TRBJ1-6; CDR3aa: CASSLEALGSNSPLHF
abundance: NA; v_gene: TRBV28; len: 16; j_gene: TRBJ2-7; CDR3aa: CASSTAPGQGGLEQYF
abundance: NA; v_gene: TRBV5-1; len: 14; j_gene: TRBJ2-1; CDR3aa: CASTGTSGPNEQFF
abundance: NA; v_gene: TRBV18; len: 16; j_gene: TRBJ2-4; CDR3aa: CASSSLQGLAKNIQYF
abundance: NA; v_gene: TRBV5-1; len: 14; j_gene: TRBJ1-2; CDR3aa: CASSLGGQNYGYTF
abundance: NA; v_gene: TRBV9; len: 17; j_gene: TRBJ1-6; CDR3aa: CASSARTGGPNNSPLHF
abundance: NA; v_gene: TRBV2; len: 13; j_gene: TRBJ1-6; CDR3aa: CASIGTVNSPLHF
abundance: NA; v_gene: TRBV27; len: 15; j_gene: TRBJ2-3; CDR3aa: CASRPTSSSTDTQYF
abundance: NA; v_gene: TRBV20-1; len: 15; j_gene: TRBJ1-4; CDR3aa: CSASGRPYTNEKLFF
abundance: NA; v_gene: TRBV4-2; len: 15; j_gene: TRBJ1-2; CDR3aa: CASSQDRNSPYGYTF
abundance: NA; v_gene: TRBV11-2; len: 14; j_gene: TRBJ2-2; CDR3aa: CASSFNGNTGELFF
abundance: NA; v_gene: TRBV5-1; len: 18; j_gene: TRBJ2-1; CDR3aa: CASSSTSGGASSYNEQFF
abundance: once; v_gene: TRBV7-9; len: 13; j_gene: TRBJ2-3; CDR3aa: CASSPVSTDTQYF
abundance: NA; v_gene: TRBV6-1; len: 15; j_gene: TRBJ2-7; CDR3aa: CASSELGRAVYEQYF
abundance: NA; v_gene: TRBV7-8; len: 15; j_gene: TRBJ1-6; CDR3aa: CASGRDRDHNSPLHF
abundance: NA; v_gene: TRBV13; len: 15; j_gene: TRBJ1-6; CDR3aa: CASSFSRVGDSPLHF